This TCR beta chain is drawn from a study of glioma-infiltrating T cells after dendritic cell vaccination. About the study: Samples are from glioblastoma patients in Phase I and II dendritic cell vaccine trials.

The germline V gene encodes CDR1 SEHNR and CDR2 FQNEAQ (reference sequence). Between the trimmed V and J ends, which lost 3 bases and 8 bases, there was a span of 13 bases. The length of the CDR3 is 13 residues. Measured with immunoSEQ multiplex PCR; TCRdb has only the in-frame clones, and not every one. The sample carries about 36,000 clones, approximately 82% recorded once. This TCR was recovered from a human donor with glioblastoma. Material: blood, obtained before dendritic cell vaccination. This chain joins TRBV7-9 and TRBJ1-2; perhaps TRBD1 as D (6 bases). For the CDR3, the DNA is TGTGCCAGCAGCTTCGGACAGTCTAGCGGCTACACCTTC. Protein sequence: CASSFGQSSGYTF.